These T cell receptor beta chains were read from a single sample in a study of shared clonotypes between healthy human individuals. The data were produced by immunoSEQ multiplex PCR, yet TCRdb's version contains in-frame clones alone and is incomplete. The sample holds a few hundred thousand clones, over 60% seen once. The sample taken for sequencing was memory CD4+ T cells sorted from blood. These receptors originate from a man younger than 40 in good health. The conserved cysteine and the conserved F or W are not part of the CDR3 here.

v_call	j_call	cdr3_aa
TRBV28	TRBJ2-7	ASSPTGTFSYEQY
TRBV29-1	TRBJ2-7	SVEGEGTGDEQY
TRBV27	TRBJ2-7	ASSFAGYEQY
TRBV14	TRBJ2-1	ASSQDEGSGASDGGQF
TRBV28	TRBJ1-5	ASWEGNGQPQH
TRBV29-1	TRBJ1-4	SVSPDSEKLF
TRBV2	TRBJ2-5	ASSGSARAKETQY
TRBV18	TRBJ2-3	ASSPFQLRDSKTDTQY
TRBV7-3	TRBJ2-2	ASSAPGQSNTGELF
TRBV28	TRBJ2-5	ASRSAGGETQY
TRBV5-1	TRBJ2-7	ASSLVGGRTGSYEQY
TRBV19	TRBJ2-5	ASSREQEETQY
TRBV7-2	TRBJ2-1	ASTSGTGSYNEQF
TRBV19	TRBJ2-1	ASSIANDNEQF
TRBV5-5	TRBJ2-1	ASARQGNHNEQF
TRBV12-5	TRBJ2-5	ASGFPPAREKAETQY
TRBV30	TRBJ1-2	AWTPNRESSGYT
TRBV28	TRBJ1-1	ASRQGEAF
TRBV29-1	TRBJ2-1	SVVASGSSYNEQF
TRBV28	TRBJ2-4	ASSKTVLAIQY
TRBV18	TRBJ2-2	ASSLYTGELF
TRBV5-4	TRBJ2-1	ASSLRAGGDNEQF
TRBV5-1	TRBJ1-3	ASSPLQGASSGNTIY
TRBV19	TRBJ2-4	ASSIDPQGLIQY
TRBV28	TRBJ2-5	ASSSGGLAGWETQY
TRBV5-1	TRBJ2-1	ASSLATNYNEQF
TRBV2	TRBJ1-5	ASRRDRAPYSNQPQH
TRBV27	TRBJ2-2	ASSFFGVAGATGELF
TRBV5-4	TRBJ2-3	ASRPPAGGPFGTDTQY